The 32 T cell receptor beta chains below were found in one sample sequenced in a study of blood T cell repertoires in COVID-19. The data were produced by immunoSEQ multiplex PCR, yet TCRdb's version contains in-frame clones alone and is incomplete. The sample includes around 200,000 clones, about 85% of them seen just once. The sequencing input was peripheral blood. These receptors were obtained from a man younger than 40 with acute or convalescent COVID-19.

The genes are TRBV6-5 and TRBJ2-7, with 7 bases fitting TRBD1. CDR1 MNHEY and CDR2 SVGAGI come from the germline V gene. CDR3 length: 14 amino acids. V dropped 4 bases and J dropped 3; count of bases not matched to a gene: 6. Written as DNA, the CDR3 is TGTGCCAGCAGTTTCACAGGGGTTTACTACGAGCAGTACTTC. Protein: CASSFTGVYYEQYF.

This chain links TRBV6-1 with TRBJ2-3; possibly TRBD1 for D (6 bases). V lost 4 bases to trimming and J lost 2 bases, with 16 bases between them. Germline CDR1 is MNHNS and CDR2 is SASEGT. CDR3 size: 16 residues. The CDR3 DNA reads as TGTGCCAGCAGTGCTCGGACAGAAGTAAACACAGATACGCAGTATTTT. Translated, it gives CASSARTEVNTDTQYF.

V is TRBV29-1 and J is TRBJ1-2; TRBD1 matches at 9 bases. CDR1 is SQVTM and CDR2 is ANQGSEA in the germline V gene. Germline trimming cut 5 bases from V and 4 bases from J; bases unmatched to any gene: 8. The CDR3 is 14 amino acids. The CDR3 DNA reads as TGCAGCGTTCCGGGACAGGGATCCTTCTATGGCTACACCTTC. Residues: CSVPGQGSFYGYTF.

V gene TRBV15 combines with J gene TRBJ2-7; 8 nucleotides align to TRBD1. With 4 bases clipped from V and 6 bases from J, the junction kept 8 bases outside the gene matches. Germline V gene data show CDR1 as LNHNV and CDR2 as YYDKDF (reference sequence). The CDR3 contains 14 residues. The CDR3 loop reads CATSNSRTGFEQYF. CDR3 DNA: TGTGCCACCAGCAATTCCAGGACAGGGTTCGAGCAGTACTTC.

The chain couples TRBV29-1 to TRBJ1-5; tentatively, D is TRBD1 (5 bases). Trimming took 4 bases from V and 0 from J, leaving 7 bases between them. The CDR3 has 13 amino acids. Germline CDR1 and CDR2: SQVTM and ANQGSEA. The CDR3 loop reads CSVVDSSNQPQHF. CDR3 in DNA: TGCAGCGTTGTTGACAGTAGCAATCAGCCCCAGCATTTT.

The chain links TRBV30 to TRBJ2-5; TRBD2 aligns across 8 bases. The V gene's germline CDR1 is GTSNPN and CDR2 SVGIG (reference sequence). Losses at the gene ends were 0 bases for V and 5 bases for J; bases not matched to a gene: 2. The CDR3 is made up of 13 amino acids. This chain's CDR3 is CAWSVQRGETQYF. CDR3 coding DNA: TGTGCCTGGAGTGTACAGCGGGGGGAGACCCAGTACTTC.

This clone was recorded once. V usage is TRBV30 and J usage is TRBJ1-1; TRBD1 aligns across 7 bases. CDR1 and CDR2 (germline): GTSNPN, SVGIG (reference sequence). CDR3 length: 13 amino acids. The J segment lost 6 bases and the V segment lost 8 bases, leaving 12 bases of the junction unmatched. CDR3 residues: CALQDRYGSEAFF. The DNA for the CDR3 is TGTGCCCTCCAGGACAGGTATGGGTCTGAAGCTTTCTTT. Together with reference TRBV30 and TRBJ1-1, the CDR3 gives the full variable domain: SQTIHQWPATLVQPVGSPLSLECTVEGTSNPNLYWYRQAAGRGLQLLFYSVGIGQISSEVPQNLSASRPQDRQFILSSKKLLLSDSGFYLCALQDRYGSEAFFGQGTRLTVV.

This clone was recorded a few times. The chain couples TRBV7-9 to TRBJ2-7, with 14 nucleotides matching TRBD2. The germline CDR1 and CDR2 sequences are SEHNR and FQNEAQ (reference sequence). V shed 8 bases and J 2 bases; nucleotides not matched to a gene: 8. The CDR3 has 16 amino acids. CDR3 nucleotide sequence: TGTGCCAGCTGGGGGACTAGCGGGAGTTGGGCCTACGAGCAGTACTTC. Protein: CASWGTSGSWAYEQYF.

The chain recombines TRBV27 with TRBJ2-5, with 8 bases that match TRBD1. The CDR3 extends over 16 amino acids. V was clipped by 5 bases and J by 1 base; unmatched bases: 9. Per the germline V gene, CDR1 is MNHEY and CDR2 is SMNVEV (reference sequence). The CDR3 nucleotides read TGTGCCAGCAGTCCACTTTGGACAGGGCCCCAAGAGACCCAGTACTTC. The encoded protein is CASSPLWTGPQETQYF.

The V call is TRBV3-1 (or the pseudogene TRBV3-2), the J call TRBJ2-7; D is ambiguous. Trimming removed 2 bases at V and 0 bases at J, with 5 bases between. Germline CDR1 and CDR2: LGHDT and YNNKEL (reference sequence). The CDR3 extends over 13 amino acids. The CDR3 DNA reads TGTGCCAGCAGCCAACACAGCTCCTACGAGCAGTACTTC. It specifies CASSQHSSYEQYF.

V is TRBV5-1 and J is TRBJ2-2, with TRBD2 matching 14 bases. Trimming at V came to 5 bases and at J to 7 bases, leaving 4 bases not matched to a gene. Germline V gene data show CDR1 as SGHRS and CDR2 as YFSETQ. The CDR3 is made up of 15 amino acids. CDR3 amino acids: CASRGLAGDSGELFF. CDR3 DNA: TGCGCCAGCAGGGGACTAGCGGGAGATAGCGGGGAGCTGTTTTTT.

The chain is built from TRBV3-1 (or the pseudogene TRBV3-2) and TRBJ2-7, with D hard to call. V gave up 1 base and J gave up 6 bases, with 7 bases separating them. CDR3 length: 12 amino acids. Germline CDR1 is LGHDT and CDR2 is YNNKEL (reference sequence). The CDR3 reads CASSQGAGEQYF. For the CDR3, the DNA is TGTGCCAGCAGCCAAGGAGCTGGCGAGCAGTACTTC.

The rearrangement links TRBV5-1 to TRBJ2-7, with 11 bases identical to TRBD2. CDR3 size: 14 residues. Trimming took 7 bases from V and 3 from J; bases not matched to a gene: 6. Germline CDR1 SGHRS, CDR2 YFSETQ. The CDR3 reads CASGTTSGIYEQYF. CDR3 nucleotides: TGCGCCAGCGGTACGACTAGCGGGATCTACGAGCAGTACTTC. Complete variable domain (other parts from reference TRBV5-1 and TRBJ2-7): KAGVTQTPRYLIKTRGQQVTLSCSPISGHRSVSWYQQTPGQGLQFLFEYFSETQRNKGNFPGRFSGRQFSNSRSEMNVSTLELGDSALYLCASGTTSGIYEQYFGPGTRLTVT.

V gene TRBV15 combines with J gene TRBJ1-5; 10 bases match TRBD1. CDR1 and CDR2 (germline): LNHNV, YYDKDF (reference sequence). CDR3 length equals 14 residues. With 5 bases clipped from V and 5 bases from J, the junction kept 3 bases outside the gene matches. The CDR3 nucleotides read TGTGCCACCAGCGGGGACAGGGGATATCAGCCCCAGCATTTT. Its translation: CATSGDRGYQPQHF.

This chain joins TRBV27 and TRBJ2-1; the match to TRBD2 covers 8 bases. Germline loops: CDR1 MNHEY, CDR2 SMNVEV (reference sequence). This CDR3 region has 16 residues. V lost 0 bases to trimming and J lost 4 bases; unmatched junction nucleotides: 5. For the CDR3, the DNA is TGTGCCAGCAGTTTATCGCTGTCGGGAGGGTACAATGAGCAGTTCTTC. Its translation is CASSLSLSGGYNEQFF.

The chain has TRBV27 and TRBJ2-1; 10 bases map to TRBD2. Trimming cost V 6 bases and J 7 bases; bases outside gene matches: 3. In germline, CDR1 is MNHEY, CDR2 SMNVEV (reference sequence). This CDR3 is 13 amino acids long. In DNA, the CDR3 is TGTGCCAGCAGACCTAGCGGGAGTAATGAGCAGTTCTTC. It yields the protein CASRPSGSNEQFF.

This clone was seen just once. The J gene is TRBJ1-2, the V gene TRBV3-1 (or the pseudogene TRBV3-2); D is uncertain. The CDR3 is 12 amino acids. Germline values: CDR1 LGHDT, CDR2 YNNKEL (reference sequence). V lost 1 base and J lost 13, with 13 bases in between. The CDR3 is CASSQGGSAGTF. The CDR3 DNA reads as TGTGCCAGCAGCCAAGGAGGGTCGGCGGGCACCTTC.

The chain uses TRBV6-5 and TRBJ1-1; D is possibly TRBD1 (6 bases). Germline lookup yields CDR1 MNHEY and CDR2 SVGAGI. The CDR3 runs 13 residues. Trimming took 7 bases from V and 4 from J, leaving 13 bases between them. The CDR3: CASIPTGFTEAFF. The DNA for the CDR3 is TGTGCCAGCATCCCGACAGGTTTCACTGAAGCTTTCTTT.

In DNA, the CDR3 is TGTGCCAGCAGCTCTCAGGGGGGACCGGGATTTCGGTATACGCAGTATTTT. It translates to CASSSQGGPGFRYTQYF. The J gene is TRBJ2-3, the V gene TRBV7-6; possible D gene TRBD1, 7 bases. Germline V gene lookup returns CDR1 SGHVS and CDR2 FNYEAQ. The CDR3 runs to 17 residues. Trimming took 4 bases from V and 7 from J, leaving 24 bases between them.

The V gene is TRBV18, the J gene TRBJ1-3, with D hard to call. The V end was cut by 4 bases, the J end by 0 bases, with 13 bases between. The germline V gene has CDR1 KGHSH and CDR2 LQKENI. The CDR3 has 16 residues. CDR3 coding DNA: TGTGCCAGCTCACTTAAGCTCGATGCCTCTGGAAACACCATATATTTT. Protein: CASSLKLDASGNTIYF. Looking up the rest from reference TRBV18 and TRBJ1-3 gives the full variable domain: NAGVMQNPRHLVRRRGQEARLRCSPMKGHSHVYWYRQLPEEGLKFMVYLQKENIIDESGMPKERFSAEFPKEGPSILRIQQVVRGDSAAYFCASSLKLDASGNTIYFGEGSWLTVV.

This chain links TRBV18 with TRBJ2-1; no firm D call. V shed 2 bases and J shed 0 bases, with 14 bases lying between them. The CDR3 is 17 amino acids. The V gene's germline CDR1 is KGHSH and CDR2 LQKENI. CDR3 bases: TGTGCCAGCTCACCAAGCCCAGCCAGGATCTCCTACAATGAGCAGTTCTTC. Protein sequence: CASSPSPARISYNEQFF.

CDR3 region: CASSLEGVTTDTQYF. CDR3 nucleotide sequence: TGTGCCAGCAGCTTGGAGGGTGTCACCACAGATACGCAGTATTTT. The V call is TRBV7-3, the J call TRBJ2-3; the D gene is possibly TRBD2 (6 bases). This CDR3 has 15 residues. The germline CDR1 and CDR2 sequences are SGHTA and FQGTGA. Trimming pared 3 bases from V and 2 bases from J, leaving 12 bases between.

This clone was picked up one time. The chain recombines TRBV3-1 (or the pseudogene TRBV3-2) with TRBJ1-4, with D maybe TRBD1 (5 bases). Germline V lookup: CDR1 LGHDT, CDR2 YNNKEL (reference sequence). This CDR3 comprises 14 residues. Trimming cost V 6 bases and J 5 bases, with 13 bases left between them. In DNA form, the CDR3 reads TGTGCCAGCAGACAGGACGGTAGGAATGAAAAACTGTTTTTT. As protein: CASRQDGRNEKLFF.

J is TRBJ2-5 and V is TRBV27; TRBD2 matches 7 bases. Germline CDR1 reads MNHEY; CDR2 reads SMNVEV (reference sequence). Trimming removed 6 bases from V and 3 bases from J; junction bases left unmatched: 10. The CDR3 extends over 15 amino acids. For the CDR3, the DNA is TGTGCCAGCAGAAGAAGCGGGGTCGTAAAAGAGACCCAGTACTTC. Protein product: CASRRSGVVKETQYF.

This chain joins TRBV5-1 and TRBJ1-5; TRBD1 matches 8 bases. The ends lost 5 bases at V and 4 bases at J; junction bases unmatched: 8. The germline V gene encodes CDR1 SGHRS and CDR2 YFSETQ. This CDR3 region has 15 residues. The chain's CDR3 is CASRETGATNQPQHF. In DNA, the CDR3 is TGCGCCAGCAGGGAGACAGGGGCCACGAATCAGCCCCAGCATTTT.

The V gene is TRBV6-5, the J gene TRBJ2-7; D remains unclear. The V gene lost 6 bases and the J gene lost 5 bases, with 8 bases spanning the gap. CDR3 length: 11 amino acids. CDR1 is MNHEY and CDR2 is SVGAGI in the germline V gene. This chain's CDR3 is CASRDWNEQYF. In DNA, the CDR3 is TGTGCCAGCAGAGACTGGAACGAGCAGTACTTC.

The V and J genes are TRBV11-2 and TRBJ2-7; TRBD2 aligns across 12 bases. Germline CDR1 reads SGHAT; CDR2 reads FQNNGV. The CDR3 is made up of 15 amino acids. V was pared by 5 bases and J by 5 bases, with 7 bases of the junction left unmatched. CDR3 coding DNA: TGTGCCAGCAGCAAATACAGGACTAGCGGGAACGAGCAGTACTTC. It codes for CASSKYRTSGNEQYF.

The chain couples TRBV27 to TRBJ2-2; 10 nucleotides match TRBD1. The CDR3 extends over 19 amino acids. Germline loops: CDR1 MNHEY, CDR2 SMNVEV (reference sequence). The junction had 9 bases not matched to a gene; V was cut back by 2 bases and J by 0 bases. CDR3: CASSLRMRQGASNTGELFF. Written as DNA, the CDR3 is TGTGCCAGCAGTTTACGGATGAGACAGGGGGCTTCGAACACCGGGGAGCTGTTTTTT.

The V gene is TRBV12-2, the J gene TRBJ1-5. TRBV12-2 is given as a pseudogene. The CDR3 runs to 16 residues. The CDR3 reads CASRSPLTQSNQPQHF. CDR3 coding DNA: TGTGCAAGTCGCTCCCCTCTGACTCAAAGCAATCAGCCCCAGCATTTT.

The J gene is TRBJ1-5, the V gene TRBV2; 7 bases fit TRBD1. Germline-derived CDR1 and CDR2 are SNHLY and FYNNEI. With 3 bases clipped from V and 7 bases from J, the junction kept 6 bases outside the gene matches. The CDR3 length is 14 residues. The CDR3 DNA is TGTGCCAGCAGTGAGTGGCAGGGGGGACAGCCCCAGCATTTT. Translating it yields CASSEWQGGQPQHF. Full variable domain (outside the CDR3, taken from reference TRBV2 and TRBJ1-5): EPEVTQTPSHQVTQMGQEVILRCVPISNHLYFYWYRQILGQKVEFLVSFYNNEISEKSEIFDDQFSVERPDGSNFTLKIRSTKLEDSAMYFCASSEWQGGQPQHFGDGTRLSIL.

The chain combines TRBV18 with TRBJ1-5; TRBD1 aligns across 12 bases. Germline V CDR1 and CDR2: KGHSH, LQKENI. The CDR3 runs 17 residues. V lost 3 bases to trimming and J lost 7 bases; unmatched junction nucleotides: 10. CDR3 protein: CASSPVGTGGGRQPQHF. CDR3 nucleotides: TGTGCCAGCTCACCTGTCGGGACAGGGGGCGGAAGACAGCCCCAGCATTTT. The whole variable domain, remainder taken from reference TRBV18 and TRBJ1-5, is NAGVMQNPRHLVRRRGQEARLRCSPMKGHSHVYWYRQLPEEGLKFMVYLQKENIIDESGMPKERFSAEFPKEGPSILRIQQVVRGDSAAYFCASSPVGTGGGRQPQHFGDGTRLSIL.

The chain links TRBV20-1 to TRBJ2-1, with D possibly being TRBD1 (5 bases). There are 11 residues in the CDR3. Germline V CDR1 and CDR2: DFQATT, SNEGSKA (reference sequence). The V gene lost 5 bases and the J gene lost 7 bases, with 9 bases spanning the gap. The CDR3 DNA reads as TGCAGTGCTGGAAGGGGTAATGAGCAGTTCTTC. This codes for CSAGRGNEQFF.